This T cell receptor (beta chain) was sequenced in a study of T-cell reconstitution after alpha-beta-depleted transplantation in children. This clonotype has only a few counts. Library preparation (for TCRbeta) was performed with unique molecular identifiers. TCRdb reprocessed the PCR reads with MiXCR, giving one entry per CDR3 protein. The sample has about 270,000 distinct CDR3 sequences, almost 10% seen once. The origin of this receptor is a human donor who donated a stem cell graft to a child with SCID. This material consisted of PBMCs from the stem cell graft donor, taken from the stem cell graft.

For the CDR3, the DNA is TGTGCCAGCAAGCTGACTATCGGGAACGAGCAGTACTTC. This translates into CASKLTIGNEQYF. The chain couples TRBV27 to TRBJ2-7; a possible D gene is TRBD2 (5 bases). Trimming stripped 7 bases from V and 5 bases from J, with 15 bases between. Germline CDR1 and CDR2: MNHEY and SMNVEV (reference sequence). The CDR3 is 13 amino acids.